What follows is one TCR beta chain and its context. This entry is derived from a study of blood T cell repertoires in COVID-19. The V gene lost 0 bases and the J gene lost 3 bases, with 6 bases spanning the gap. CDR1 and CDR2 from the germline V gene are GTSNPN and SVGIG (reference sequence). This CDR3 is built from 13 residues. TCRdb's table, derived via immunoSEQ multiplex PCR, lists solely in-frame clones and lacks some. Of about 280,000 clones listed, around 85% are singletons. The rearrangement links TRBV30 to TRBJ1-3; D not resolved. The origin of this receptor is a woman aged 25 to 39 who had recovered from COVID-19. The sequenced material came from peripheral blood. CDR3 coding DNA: TGTGCCTGGAGTGTATCTTTTGGAAACACCATATATTTT. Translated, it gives CAWSVSFGNTIYF.